These 22 T cell receptor beta chains came from one sample sequenced in a study of blood T cell repertoires in COVID-19. Some clones are missing from TCRdb's copy, which holds only in-frame ones; the method was immunoSEQ multiplex PCR. The sample consists of around 50,000 clones, 86% of them appearing once. The sample consisted of peripheral blood. The receptors here all came from a man aged 55 to 69 with active or convalescent COVID-19.

The chain joins TRBV3-1 (or the pseudogene TRBV3-2) to TRBJ2-2; 10 bases align to TRBD2. CDR1 is LGHDT, CDR2 YNNKEL, per germline (reference sequence). The V segment lost 3 bases and the J segment 5 bases; nucleotides outside the gene matches: 6. The CDR3 is 16 residues long. The CDR3 is CASSHSGGATTGELFF. The CDR3 coding sequence is TGTGCCAGCAGCCACAGCGGGGGGGCGACGACCGGGGAGCTGTTTTTT.

In this sample, this clone turned up once. The rearrangement joins TRBV5-1 to TRBJ1-2, with a weak D call TRBD1 (5 bases). V gave up 3 bases and J gave up 3 bases, with 12 bases separating them. This CDR3 has 14 amino acids. Germline CDR1 and CDR2: SGHRS and YFSETQ. The chain's CDR3 is CASSSGRGDYGYTF. In DNA form, the CDR3 reads TGCGCCAGCAGCTCCGGACGGGGGGACTATGGCTACACCTTC.

The CDR3 spells CSGKGPYRLFF. CDR3 sequence (DNA): TGCAGCGGAAAAGGCCCCTACAGACTGTTTTTT. This chain connects TRBV29-1 to TRBJ1-4; D ambiguous. The CDR3 covers 11 residues. Germline V lookup: CDR1 SQVTM, CDR2 ANQGSEA. The V end was cut by 7 bases, the J end by 13 bases, with 16 bases between. The entire variable domain, with the rest obtained from reference TRBV29-1 and TRBJ1-4, is as follows: SAVISQKPSRDICQRGTSLTIQCQVDSQVTMMFWYRQQPGQSLTLIATANQGSEATYESGFVIDKFPISRPNLTFSTLTVSNMSPEDSSIYLCSGKGPYRLFFGSGTQLSVL.

This chain joins TRBV12-5 and TRBJ2-2; 13 bases agree with TRBD2. The CDR3 is made up of 16 amino acids. The junction had 6 bases not matched to a gene; V was cut back by 5 bases and J by 6 bases. CDR1 is LGHNT, CDR2 FRNRAP, per germline. CDR3 nucleotide sequence: TGTGCTAGTGGTCGCCTAACTAGCGGGGGGGCCGGGGAGCTGTTTTTT. Protein product: CASGRLTSGGAGELFF. The whole variable domain, remainder taken from reference TRBV12-5 and TRBJ2-2, is DARVTQTPRHKVTEMGQEVTMRCQPILGHNTVFWYRQTMMQGLELLAYFRNRAPLDDSGMPKDRFSAEMPDATLATLKIQPSEPRDSAVYFCASGRLTSGGAGELFFGEGSRLTVL.

This clone was detected once. The CDR3 region is CASSSPPGRSYEQYF. The CDR3 coding sequence is TGTGCCAGCAGTTCCCCCCCCGGGAGATCCTACGAGCAGTACTTC. V gene TRBV28 combines with J gene TRBJ2-7; TRBD2 might be the D (6 bases). The V and J ends lost 4 bases and 1 base respectively, with 14 bases between them. The germline CDR1 and CDR2 sequences are MDHEN and SYDVKM. The CDR3 length is 15 residues.

The chain links TRBV7-2 to TRBJ2-7; 7 bases align to TRBD1. The CDR3 loop spans 15 amino acids. CDR1 is SGHTA, CDR2 FQGNSA, per germline. The junction had 7 bases not matched to a gene; V was cut back by 5 bases and J by 0 bases. The CDR3: CASSPQTGNSYEQYF. As DNA, the CDR3 is TGTGCCAGCAGCCCCCAGACAGGGAACTCCTACGAGCAGTACTTC.

The J gene is TRBJ2-2, the V gene TRBV3-1 (or the pseudogene TRBV3-2); TRBD2 agrees at 13 bases. The V segment lost 1 base and the J segment 1 base; nucleotides outside the gene matches: 3. Looked up from germline, CDR1 is LGHDT and CDR2 is YNNKEL (reference sequence). The CDR3 covers 18 residues. The CDR3 DNA sequence: TGTGCCAGCAGCCAAGGACTAGCGGGGGGCCGGAACACCGGGGAGCTGTTTTTT. Protein product: CASSQGLAGGRNTGELFF.

V usage is TRBV10-3 and J usage is TRBJ1-6; D is perhaps TRBD1 (6 bases). V was trimmed by 2 bases and J by 7 bases, leaving 9 bases between them. Per germline, CDR1 ENHRY and CDR2 SYGVKD. The CDR3 loop spans 14 amino acids. The CDR3, as DNA: TGTGCCATCAGTGAGACAGGGCCCAATTCACCCCTCCACTTT. Amino acid sequence: CAISETGPNSPLHF.

J is TRBJ2-3 and V is TRBV3-1 (or the pseudogene TRBV3-2), with D maybe TRBD2 (7 bases). The V and J ends lost 3 bases and 3 bases respectively, with 22 bases between them. This CDR3 region has 18 residues. CDR1 and CDR2 (germline): LGHDT, YNNKEL (reference sequence). DNA of the CDR3: TGTGCCAGCAGCCACCCGAGGGGGGGGGCGGGGGCTACAGATACGCAGTATTTT. Protein: CASSHPRGGAGATDTQYF.

The chain joins TRBV18 to TRBJ1-1, with 7 bases lining up with TRBD1. The CDR3 contains 14 residues. Trimming removed 1 base from V and 4 bases from J; junction bases left unmatched: 3. The V gene's germline CDR1 is KGHSH and CDR2 LQKENI. The CDR3 here is CASSPQTGLTEAFF. In DNA, the CDR3 is TGTGCCAGCTCACCACAGACAGGGCTCACTGAAGCTTTCTTT.

The chain recombines TRBV9 with TRBJ1-4; TRBD1 matches at 10 bases. Germline-derived CDR1 and CDR2 are SGDLS and YYNGEE. This CDR3 has 17 amino acids. V lost 0 bases, J lost 8 bases, and 10 bases stayed unmatched. The CDR3 region is CASSVGSSGTGVEKLFF. CDR3 bases: TGTGCCAGCAGCGTAGGGTCTTCCGGGACAGGGGTCGAAAAACTGTTTTTT.

This clone is a singleton in its sample. This chain joins TRBV2 and TRBJ1-2, with D maybe TRBD1 (5 bases). This CDR3 has 14 amino acids. Looked up from germline, CDR1 is SNHLY and CDR2 is FYNNEI. Between the trimmed V and J ends, which lost 1 base and 5 bases, there was a span of 11 bases. The CDR3 region has the DNA TGTGCCAGCAGTGAAGGGGGCGATGGGTATGGCTACACCTTC. Protein: CASSEGGDGYGYTF.

This clone was detected once. J is TRBJ1-2 and V is TRBV5-1, with a weak D call TRBD1 (6 bases). Germline V gives CDR1 SGHRS, CDR2 YFSETQ. Trimming stripped 3 bases from V and 8 bases from J, with 14 bases between. The CDR3 covers 13 residues. The CDR3 nucleotides are TGCGCCAGCAGCTATGCGGGGGCTGAGGGCTACACCTTC. Amino acid sequence: CASSYAGAEGYTF.

This chain uses TRBV27 with TRBJ1-6; 9 positions agree with TRBD1. CDR3 size: 15 residues. Germline CDR1 is MNHEY and CDR2 is SMNVEV (reference sequence). V lost 7 bases, J lost 7 bases, and 8 bases stayed unmatched. CDR3 nucleotides: TGTGCCAGCAACCCCAGGACAGGGGCCAATTCACCCCTCCACTTT. Encoded protein: CASNPRTGANSPLHF.

The genes are TRBV11-2 and TRBJ1-5, with D possibly being TRBD1 (5 bases). CDR3 length: 13 amino acids. V was cut by 3 bases and J by 6 bases, with 9 bases left in between. Per germline, CDR1 SGHAT and CDR2 FQNNGV. The CDR3 reads CASSFTGFQPQHF. The CDR3 DNA reads as TGTGCCAGCAGCTTCACAGGTTTTCAGCCCCAGCATTTT. Full variable domain (outside the CDR3, taken from reference TRBV11-2 and TRBJ1-5): EAGVAQSPRYKIIEKRQSVAFWCNPISGHATLYWYQQILGQGPKLLIQFQNNGVVDDSQLPKDRFSAERLKGVDSTLKIQPAKLEDSAVYLCASSFTGFQPQHFGDGTRLSIL.

The chain employs TRBV6-6 and TRBJ1-3, with D tentatively TRBD1 (5 bases). The CDR3 runs to 14 residues. V lost 8 bases, J lost 3 bases, and 14 bases lay in between. CDR1 is MNHNY and CDR2 is SVGAGI in the germline V gene (reference sequence). The CDR3 coding sequence is TGTGCCAGCGAACTCCAGGGTAGTGGAAACACCATATATTTT. It specifies CASELQGSGNTIYF.

The chain recombines TRBV16 with TRBJ2-7, with D maybe TRBD1 (6 bases). The V and J ends lost 6 bases and 1 base respectively, with 16 bases between them. Germline CDR1 and CDR2: KGHSY and FQNENV. The CDR3 length is 15 residues. The CDR3 reads CASSTTGLVSYEQYF. The DNA for the CDR3 is TGTGCCAGCAGTACTACAGGGTTAGTGTCCTACGAGCAGTACTTC.

The J gene is TRBJ1-1, the V gene TRBV7-9; possibly TRBD1 for D (6 bases). V lost 5 bases, J lost 3 bases, and 10 bases lay in between. CDR3 length: 13 residues. Germline loops: CDR1 SEHNR, CDR2 FQNEAQ (reference sequence). In DNA form, the CDR3 reads TGTGCCAGCAGCGACGACAGGTACACTGAAGCTTTCTTT. Translating it yields CASSDDRYTEAFF.

The rearrangement uses TRBV4-1 and TRBJ1-1; no clear D. Germline lookup yields CDR1 MGHRA and CDR2 YSYEKL. The V and J ends lost 2 bases and 1 base respectively, with 8 bases between them. This CDR3 region has 14 residues. CDR3 sequence reads: CASSQSTPNTEAFF. The CDR3 region has the DNA TGCGCCAGCAGCCAATCGACACCGAACACTGAAGCTTTCTTT.

Concerning this clone itself: Within the sample, other DNA sequences also encode this same CDR3. The rearrangement joins TRBV5-1 to TRBJ1-2, with TRBD1 matching 7 bases. Trimming removed 4 bases from V and 2 bases from J; junction bases left unmatched: 2. CDR1 is SGHRS and CDR2 is YFSETQ in the germline V gene. The CDR3 is made up of 13 amino acids. For the CDR3, the DNA is TGCGCCAGCAGCCTGGGACAGAACTATGGCTACACCTTC. This gives the protein CASSLGQNYGYTF. Full variable domain (outside the CDR3, taken from reference TRBV5-1 and TRBJ1-2): KAGVTQTPRYLIKTRGQQVTLSCSPISGHRSVSWYQQTPGQGLQFLFEYFSETQRNKGNFPGRFSGRQFSNSRSEMNVSTLELGDSALYLCASSLGQNYGYTFGSGTRLTVV.

V usage is TRBV3-1 (or the pseudogene TRBV3-2) and J usage is TRBJ2-3; maybe TRBD2 (5 bases). Per the germline V gene, CDR1 is LGHDT and CDR2 is YNNKEL (reference sequence). CDR3 length: 15 amino acids. Trimming took 0 bases from V and 2 from J, leaving 9 bases between them. The CDR3 region is CASSQDSGITDTQYF. CDR3 coding DNA: TGTGCCAGCAGCCAAGATTCCGGGATCACAGATACGCAGTATTTT.

This clone has just one count. This chain uses TRBV5-8 with TRBJ1-1; no reliable D call. The CDR3 runs to 12 residues. Per the germline V gene, CDR1 is SGHTS and CDR2 is YDEGEE. The V and J ends lost 0 bases and 8 bases respectively, with 8 bases between them. CDR3 amino acids: CASSLVRWEAFF. CDR3 DNA sequence: TGTGCCAGCAGCTTGGTGAGGTGGGAAGCTTTCTTT.